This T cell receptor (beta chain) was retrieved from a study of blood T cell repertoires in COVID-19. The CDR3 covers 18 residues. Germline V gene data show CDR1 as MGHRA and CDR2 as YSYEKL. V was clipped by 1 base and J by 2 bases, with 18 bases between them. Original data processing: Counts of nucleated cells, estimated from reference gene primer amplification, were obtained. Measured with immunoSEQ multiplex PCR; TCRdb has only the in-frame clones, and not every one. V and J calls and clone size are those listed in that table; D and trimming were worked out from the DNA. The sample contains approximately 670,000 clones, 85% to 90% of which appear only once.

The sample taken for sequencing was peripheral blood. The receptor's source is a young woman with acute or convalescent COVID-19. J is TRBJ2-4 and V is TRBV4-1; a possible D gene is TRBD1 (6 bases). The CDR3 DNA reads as TGCGCCAGCAGCCAAGGGAGGCCACAGGGTTTAACCAAAAACATTCAGTACTTC. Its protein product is CASSQGRPQGLTKNIQYF.